Below, one T cell receptor (beta chain) is given with its context. Naive CD8 cells lacked CD45RO and underwent positive selection for CCR7, leaving out terminally differentiated effector memory CD45RA+ cells. The entry originates in a study of shared clonotypes between healthy human individuals. Background on the study: In total, the donors were a couple of women and a few men aged 18 to 49. CD4 naive and CD4 memory each took three plates per donor, while CD8 naive took two and CD8 memory one.

The CDR3 covers 13 residues. V was shortened by 0 bases and J by 8 bases, with 7 bases between the two germline ends. Looked up from germline, CDR1 is MGHRA and CDR2 is YSYEKL. The table came from immunoSEQ multiplex PCR; TCRdb's copy has only in-frame clones and leaves some out. The repertoire holds about 2 million clones, about 95% seen once, with 1.1% in the top ten. The J gene is TRBJ1-4, the V gene TRBV4-1; D not certain. The sequenced material came from naive CD8+ T cells sorted from blood. The sequence was obtained from a man aged 18 to 29 in good health. The CDR3 here is CASSQDFMEKLFF. DNA for the CDR3: TGCGCCAGCAGCCAAGATTTTATGGAAAAACTGTTTTTT.